The 19 T cell receptor beta chains below were found in one sample sequenced in a study of blood T cell repertoires in COVID-19. Some clones are missing from TCRdb's copy, which holds only in-frame ones; the method was immunoSEQ multiplex PCR. The table has about 180,000 clones, around 76% seen once. Sequencing was done on a sample of peripheral blood. These receptors came from a woman in her 70s with acute or convalescent COVID-19.

This chain uses TRBV6-5 with TRBJ2-2; D ambiguous. CDR3 length: 13 residues. Germline loops: CDR1 MNHEY, CDR2 SVGAGI. The V end lost 2 bases, the J end lost 6 bases, and 7 bases lay between the germline ends. CDR3 sequence (DNA): TGTGCCAGCAGTTACGTGTATTCCGGGGAGCTGTTTTTT. This encodes CASSYVYSGELFF.

The chain links TRBV7-3 to TRBJ1-1, with TRBD1 matching over 10 bases. The V and J ends lost 5 bases and 4 bases, in that order; junction bases with no gene match: 10. The CDR3 is made up of 16 amino acids. Germline V gene lookup returns CDR1 SGHTA and CDR2 FQGTGA. CDR3 coding DNA: TGTGCCAGCAGCGATCAGCCGGGACAGGGGAGCACTGAAGCTTTCTTT. Protein sequence: CASSDQPGQGSTEAFF.

V and J are TRBV27 and TRBJ2-2; perhaps TRBD1 as D (5 bases). This CDR3 has 17 amino acids. V shed 4 bases and J shed 4 bases, with 19 bases lying between them. Germline values: CDR1 MNHEY, CDR2 SMNVEV (reference sequence). The CDR3 sequence: CASSSIRQSRSTGELFF. DNA of the CDR3: TGTGCCAGCAGTTCTATTCGACAGTCCCGGTCCACCGGGGAGCTGTTTTTT.

The rearrangement joins TRBV5-4 to TRBJ1-2, with 8 nucleotides matching TRBD1. CDR1 and CDR2 from the germline V gene are SGHNT and YYREEE (reference sequence). The ends lost 2 bases at V and 2 bases at J; junction bases unmatched: 17. CDR3 length: 19 amino acids. DNA for the CDR3: TGTGCCAGCAGCTTAGGTCCATTTCCAGGACAGGGCGAGAACTATGGCTACACCTTC. It specifies CASSLGPFPGQGENYGYTF.

The rearrangement uses TRBV5-4 and TRBJ2-7; 7 bases match TRBD2. Germline CDR1 is SGHNT and CDR2 is YYREEE (reference sequence). CDR3 length: 16 amino acids. Losses at the gene ends were 0 bases for V and 2 bases for J; bases not matched to a gene: 8. The chain's CDR3 is CASSLAVWGGTYEQYF. The CDR3 coding sequence is TGTGCCAGCAGCTTGGCCGTTTGGGGGGGAACCTACGAGCAGTACTTC.

The chain couples TRBV15 to TRBJ1-3; no clear D gene. CDR1 is LNHNV and CDR2 is YYDKDF in the germline V gene (reference sequence). This CDR3 is built from 16 residues. Trimming removed 0 bases at V and 0 bases at J, with 9 bases between. The CDR3 DNA reads as TGTGCCACCAGCAGAGAGTTTTCTATCTCTGGAAACACCATATATTTT. Translation gives CATSREFSISGNTIYF.

The chain carries TRBV4-3 and TRBJ1-5, with unresolved D. The CDR3 runs to 14 residues. The germline gives CDR1 LGHNA, CDR2 YSLEER. Trimming cost V 3 bases and J 2 bases, with 8 bases left between them. The CDR3 region has the DNA TGCGCCAGCAGCCAGAACGGGGGCAATCAGCCCCAGCATTTT. Its protein product is CASSQNGGNQPQHF.

This clone has more than one count but fewer than ten. Its ends do not fully match the called genes, so a read error is possible. This chain joins TRBV3-1 (or the pseudogene TRBV3-2) and TRBJ1-2, with D perhaps TRBD1 (6 bases). Germline CDR1 is LGHDT and CDR2 is YNNKEL (reference sequence). The CDR3 sequence is 11 residues long. This chain's CDR3 is CASSQDGQGIF. DNA for the CDR3: TGTGCCAGCAGCCAAGATGGGCAGGGGATCTTC.

The genes are TRBV24-1 and TRBJ1-4; 9 bases agree with TRBD1. Germline V CDR1 and CDR2: KGHDR, SFDVKD. This CDR3 is 15 amino acids long. Germline trimming cut 5 bases from V and 8 bases from J; bases unmatched to any gene: 8. CDR3 loop: CATSAGTGLGEKLFF. CDR3 DNA sequence: TGTGCCACCAGTGCTGGGACAGGGTTGGGAGAAAAACTGTTTTTT.

This clone appeared a single time. The chain links TRBV30 to TRBJ2-3; 12 positions match TRBD1. J gave up 3 bases and V 5 bases, and 3 bases lay outside the gene matches. Germline CDR1 and CDR2: GTSNPN and SVGIG (reference sequence). This CDR3 has 14 amino acids. This CDR3 is CAWGTGGITDTQYF. CDR3 bases: TGTGCCTGGGGGACAGGGGGCATAACAGATACGCAGTATTTT.

The V gene is TRBV6-6, the J gene TRBJ2-1; D is unresolved. V was clipped by 2 bases and J by 14 bases, with 7 bases between them. CDR3 length: 10 amino acids. Germline assignment: CDR1 MNHNY and CDR2 SVGAGI (reference sequence). This CDR3 is CASSYGLKFF. DNA for the CDR3: TGTGCCAGCAGTTACGGGCTTAAGTTCTTC.

The rearrangement uses TRBV28 and TRBJ2-7; tentatively, D is TRBD2 (6 bases). Trimming cost V 7 bases and J 5 bases, with 15 bases left between them. This CDR3 contains 13 residues. CDR1 and CDR2 (germline): MDHEN, SYDVKM. This chain's CDR3 is CASKSGRMDEQYF. DNA for the CDR3: TGTGCCAGCAAGAGCGGGCGGATGGACGAGCAGTACTTC.

The rearrangement links TRBV12-5 to TRBJ2-1; 7 bases align to TRBD2. The CDR3 consists of 15 residues. Germline-derived CDR1 and CDR2 are LGHNT and FRNRAP. With V trimmed by 4 bases and J by 4 bases, 7 bases remained unmatched. CDR3 DNA sequence: TGTGCTAGTGGTTCCGGGACTATGTTATACAATGAGCAGTTCTTC. This gives the protein CASGSGTMLYNEQFF.

This clone has more than one count but fewer than ten. This rearrangement joins TRBV16 to TRBJ1-2; TRBD1 might be the D (5 bases). CDR3 length equals 14 residues. Trimming removed 2 bases from V and 2 bases from J, with 9 bases in between. Germline V gives CDR1 KGHSY, CDR2 FQNENV. This chain's CDR3 is CASSQGQGNYGYTF. CDR3 DNA sequence: TGTGCCAGCAGCCAAGGGCAGGGAAACTATGGCTACACCTTC.

In regard to this clone: Other DNA sequences within the sample encode an identical CDR3. This chain's CDR3 is CASSLSSQETQYF. The CDR3 nucleotides read TGTGCCAGCAGCTTATCGTCCCAAGAGACCCAGTACTTC. J is TRBJ2-5 and V is TRBV7-3; D unresolved. Trimming took 2 bases from V and 1 from J, leaving 5 bases between them. This CDR3 region has 13 residues. Germline V gives CDR1 SGHTA, CDR2 FQGTGA.

The chain uses TRBV3-1 (or the pseudogene TRBV3-2) and TRBJ2-3; 7 nucleotides match TRBD2. Germline V gives CDR1 LGHDT, CDR2 YNNKEL (reference sequence). V shed 8 bases, J shed 10 bases, and the junction held 9 bases outside the gene matches. The CDR3 is 12 residues long. Here the CDR3 DNA reads TGTGCCAGCGAGGGAGGGAGGGCCCCGCAGTATTTT. Amino acids: CASEGGRAPQYF.

V and J are TRBV6-2 or TRBV6-3 and TRBJ1-1; 8 nucleotides agree with TRBD1. The CDR3 covers 15 residues. Germline lookup yields CDR1 MNHEY and CDR2 SVGEGT. V dropped 2 bases and J dropped 5; count of bases not matched to a gene: 7. Here the CDR3 reads CASSYPRGRLTEAFF. The CDR3 DNA reads TGTGCCAGCAGTTACCCCAGGGGGCGGCTAACTGAAGCTTTCTTT.

The V gene is TRBV20-1, the J gene TRBJ1-1; weak D call: TRBD1 (6 bases). V lost 7 bases, J lost 10 bases, and 16 bases lay in between. There are 11 residues in the CDR3. In germline, CDR1 is DFQATT, CDR2 SNEGSKA (reference sequence). In nucleotides, the CDR3 is TGCAGTGAAGGGGGGGGAAGGATAGCTTTCTTT. It translates to CSEGGGRIAFF.

This chain joins TRBV10-3 and TRBJ1-4; 10 bases agree with TRBD1. The CDR3 is 15 amino acids. Germline V gene lookup returns CDR1 ENHRY and CDR2 SYGVKD. Trimming took 3 bases from V and 7 from J; bases not matched to a gene: 5. The DNA for the CDR3 is TGTGCCATCAGTGATGGGCGACAGGGGGCTGAAAAACTGTTTTTT. Protein product: CAISDGRQGAEKLFF.